The 9 T cell receptor beta chains in this list originate from one sample, sequenced in a study of blood T cell repertoires in COVID-19. This table comes from immunoSEQ multiplex PCR, and its TCRdb copy is limited to in-frame clones, with some not included. The sample has fewer than 350,000 clones; 85% are singletons. Sequencing used peripheral blood. All receptors come from a human donor in a cohort sampled during active COVID-19.

The J gene is TRBJ1-1, the V gene TRBV20-1, with D perhaps matching TRBD1 (6 bases). V lost 3 bases and J lost 4, with 12 bases in between. The length of the CDR3 is 13 residues. Looked up from germline, CDR1 is DFQATT and CDR2 is SNEGSKA (reference sequence). CDR3 protein: CSASQGLSTEAFF. In nucleotides, the CDR3 is TGCAGTGCTAGTCAGGGGTTGAGCACTGAAGCTTTCTTT.

The rearrangement links TRBV27 to TRBJ1-6; possible D gene TRBD1, 5 bases. Trimming pared 2 bases from V and 8 bases from J, leaving 16 bases between. The CDR3 spans 16 residues. The germline gives CDR1 MNHEY, CDR2 SMNVEV (reference sequence). CDR3 DNA sequence: TGTGCCAGCAGTTTAGGCGGGGACCCTAGGGATTCACCCCTCCACTTT. The encoded protein is CASSLGGDPRDSPLHF.

This chain joins TRBV24-1 and TRBJ1-4; 7 positions match TRBD1. V shed 3 bases, J shed 5 bases, and the junction held 11 bases outside the gene matches. Germline values: CDR1 KGHDR, CDR2 SFDVKD. This CDR3 spans 17 amino acids. The CDR3 here is CATSDTNPGQKNEKLFF. In DNA form, the CDR3 reads TGTGCCACCAGTGATACAAACCCGGGACAGAAAAATGAAAAACTGTTTTTT.

The gene calls are TRBV3-1 (or the pseudogene TRBV3-2) and TRBJ1-6; 7 nucleotides align to TRBD1. CDR1 and CDR2 (germline): LGHDT, YNNKEL (reference sequence). V shed 8 bases, J shed 7 bases, and the junction held 8 bases outside the gene matches. The CDR3 extends over 14 amino acids. Here the CDR3 reads CASRRETGNSPLHF. In DNA form, the CDR3 reads TGTGCCAGCCGGAGGGAGACAGGGAATTCACCCCTCCACTTT.

The chain combines TRBV27 with TRBJ1-1, with TRBD1 matching over 7 bases. Losses at the gene ends were 3 bases for V and 1 base for J; bases not matched to a gene: 2. The germline V gene has CDR1 MNHEY and CDR2 SMNVEV (reference sequence). This CDR3 contains 14 residues. Written as DNA, the CDR3 is TGTGCCAGCAGTTTCGGGACAGCGAACACTGAAGCTTTCTTT. Its translation is CASSFGTANTEAFF.

J is TRBJ2-7 and V is TRBV7-3, with a weak D call TRBD1 (6 bases). Germline V gene sequence: CDR1 SGHTA, CDR2 FQGTGA. Trimming took off 2 bases at V and 5 bases at J, with 13 bases between the two ends. CDR3 size: 14 residues. For the CDR3, the DNA is TGTGCCAGCAGCTTAGGCCAGGGGTTGGACGAGCAGTACTTC. As protein: CASSLGQGLDEQYF.

This chain links TRBV6-1 with TRBJ1-2; D remains unclear. Trimming cost V 1 base and J 3 bases, with 18 bases left between them. CDR3 length equals 17 residues. The germline CDR1 and CDR2 sequences are MNHNS and SASEGT. As DNA, the CDR3 is TGTGCCAGCAGTGAAGTCGGTGGTCAAGCCCTGTACTATGGCTACACCTTC. Translated: CASSEVGGQALYYGYTF.

The chain recombines TRBV5-1 with TRBJ2-3; perhaps TRBD1 as D (5 bases). The CDR3 has 14 residues. V was pared by 7 bases and J by 1 base, with 13 bases between. In germline, CDR1 is SGHRS, CDR2 YFSETQ. The CDR3 sequence is CASADSQGTDTQYF. The DNA for the CDR3 is TGCGCCAGCGCTGACAGTCAGGGCACAGATACGCAGTATTTT.

The rearrangement uses TRBV10-1 and TRBJ2-1; no clear D gene. Germline V gene data show CDR1 as WNHNN and CDR2 as SYGVQD (reference sequence). The germline V and J ends were trimmed by 4 bases and 10 bases, with 14 bases remaining between them. The CDR3 contains 13 residues. The CDR3 is CASSGDTIREQFF. CDR3 nucleotide sequence: TGCGCCAGCAGTGGTGATACTATAAGGGAGCAGTTCTTC.